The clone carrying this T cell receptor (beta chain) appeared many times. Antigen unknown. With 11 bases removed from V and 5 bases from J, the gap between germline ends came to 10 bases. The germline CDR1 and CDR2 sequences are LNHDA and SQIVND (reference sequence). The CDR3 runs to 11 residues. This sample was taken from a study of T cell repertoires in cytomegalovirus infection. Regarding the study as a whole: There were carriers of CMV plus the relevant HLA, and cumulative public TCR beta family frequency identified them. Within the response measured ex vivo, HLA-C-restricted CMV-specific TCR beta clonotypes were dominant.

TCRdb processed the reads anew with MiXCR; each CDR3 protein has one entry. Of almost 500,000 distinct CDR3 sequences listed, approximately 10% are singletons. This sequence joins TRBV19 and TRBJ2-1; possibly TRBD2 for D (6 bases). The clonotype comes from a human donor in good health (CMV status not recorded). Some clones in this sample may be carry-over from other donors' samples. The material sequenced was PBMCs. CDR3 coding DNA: TGTGCCGCCGGGGGAAACAATGAGCAGTTCTTC. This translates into CAAGGNNEQFF.